Below are 32 T cell receptor beta chains sequenced from a single sample in a study of cytomegalovirus exposure and HLA in healthy donors. Both 60 Vbeta primers and 13 Jbeta primers went into the PCR. Libraries were prepared by immunoSEQ multiplex PCR; TCRdb keeps only in-frame clonotypes and omits some of them. The sample shows more than 110,000 clones, about three quarters of them seen only once. The specimen sequenced was PBMCs. The origin of the receptors is a woman in her 30s in good health and CMV-seronegative.

The gene calls are TRBV6-5 and TRBJ2-7; TRBD1 matches 8 bases. This CDR3 spans 14 amino acids. CDR1 and CDR2 (germline): MNHEY, SVGAGI. V was clipped by 4 bases and J by 3 bases; unmatched bases: 5. The CDR3: CASSWTGRSYEQYF. In DNA, the CDR3 is TGTGCCAGCAGTTGGACAGGGAGAAGCTACGAGCAGTACTTC.

Only a few counts were recorded for this clone. The rearrangement uses TRBV19 and TRBJ1-2; TRBD1 aligns across 8 bases. V was pared by 5 bases and J by 5 bases, with 4 bases of the junction left unmatched. Per germline, CDR1 LNHDA and CDR2 SQIVND (reference sequence). The CDR3 spans 13 residues. CDR3 loop: CASSSTGGYGYTF. The CDR3 region has the DNA TGTGCCAGTAGTTCAACAGGGGGATATGGCTACACCTTC.

The rearrangement links TRBV20-1 to TRBJ1-1; D call uncertain. The CDR3 spans 10 residues. The ends were cut back, 3 bases at V and 8 bases at J, with 7 bases in the middle. Germline V gives CDR1 DFQATT, CDR2 SNEGSKA (reference sequence). This chain's CDR3 is CSARVGEAFF. In nucleotides, the CDR3 is TGCAGTGCTAGGGTGGGCGAAGCTTTCTTT.

The chain combines TRBV5-1 with TRBJ2-1; D gene ambiguous. Per the germline V gene, CDR1 is SGHRS and CDR2 is YFSETQ. The germline V and J ends were trimmed by 4 bases and 0 bases, with 11 bases remaining between them. This CDR3 spans 15 amino acids. The CDR3 DNA sequence: TGCGCCAGCAGCCCATACGAGAGCTCCTACAATGAGCAGTTCTTC. Translation: CASSPYESSYNEQFF.

The genes are TRBV28 and TRBJ1-5; D is undetermined. V lost 5 bases to trimming and J lost 1 base, with 12 bases between them. The V gene's germline CDR1 is MDHEN and CDR2 SYDVKM. This CDR3 is built from 15 residues. CDR3 nucleotides: TGTGCCAGCAGTCTCGGCCCCGGGAGCAATCAGCCCCAGCATTTT. Protein sequence: CASSLGPGSNQPQHF.

Points on this clone: Other DNA sequences in the same sample also yield this CDR3. The chain links TRBV7-9 to TRBJ2-5; the D gene is possibly TRBD1 (6 bases). V lost 6 bases and J lost 1, with 12 bases in between. Germline assignment: CDR1 SEHNR and CDR2 FQNEAQ (reference sequence). The CDR3 has 14 residues. The CDR3 DNA is TGTGCCAGCAGAAAAGGACAGTTCCAAGAGACCCAGTACTTC. Its translation: CASRKGQFQETQYF.

This chain uses TRBV29-1 with TRBJ2-1; 7 bases agree with TRBD2. Trimming at V came to 1 base and at J to 3 bases, leaving 3 bases not matched to a gene. This CDR3 comprises 14 residues. Germline CDR1 reads SQVTM; CDR2 reads ANQGSEA. This chain's CDR3 is CSVEGRECYNEQFF. The CDR3 DNA is TGCAGCGTTGAAGGGCGGGAGTGCTACAATGAGCAGTTCTTC.

The rearrangement links TRBV18 to TRBJ2-3; 9 positions match TRBD1. The ends lost 0 bases at V and 4 bases at J; junction bases unmatched: 2. CDR1 KGHSH and CDR2 LQKENI come from the germline V gene. There are 15 residues in the CDR3. In nucleotides, the CDR3 is TGTGCCAGCTCACCACCTAGGACAGGGGCAGATACGCAGTATTTT. Translating it yields CASSPPRTGADTQYF.

The V call is TRBV6-5, the J call TRBJ1-3; weak D call: TRBD1 (5 bases). This CDR3 is built from 14 residues. V shed 6 bases and J shed 4 bases, with 13 bases lying between them. Germline values: CDR1 MNHEY, CDR2 SVGAGI. CDR3 sequence reads: CASSLLQAGNTIYF. The CDR3 nucleotides read TGTGCCAGCAGCCTACTACAGGCGGGAAACACCATATATTTT.

The V gene is TRBV19, the J gene TRBJ2-5, with 7 bases matching TRBD1. The V segment lost 6 bases and the J segment 4 bases; nucleotides outside the gene matches: 5. Germline V gene lookup returns CDR1 LNHDA and CDR2 SQIVND (reference sequence). CDR3 size: 13 residues. The chain's CDR3 is CASRGTAGETQYF. The CDR3 nucleotides are TGTGCCAGTAGAGGGACAGCAGGAGAGACCCAGTACTTC.

The chain couples TRBV28 to TRBJ2-5; weak D call: TRBD2 (5 bases). The V end lost 2 bases, the J end lost 11 bases, and 15 bases lay between the germline ends. The germline V gene encodes CDR1 MDHEN and CDR2 SYDVKM. The CDR3 loop spans 13 amino acids. CDR3 in amino acids: CASSLTAPREQYF. Written as DNA, the CDR3 is TGTGCCAGCAGTTTAACAGCGCCTAGGGAGCAGTACTTC.

The chain uses TRBV28 and TRBJ2-7; D ambiguous. The germline V and J ends were trimmed by 4 bases and 4 bases, with 17 bases remaining between them. Per the germline V gene, CDR1 is MDHEN and CDR2 is SYDVKM. The CDR3 spans 15 residues. DNA of the CDR3: TGTGCCAGCAGTTCCGTCTTGGAGACCACGTACGAGCAGTACTTC. It yields the protein CASSSVLETTYEQYF.

The chain carries TRBV28 and TRBJ2-7; TRBD1 agrees at 7 bases. The CDR3 consists of 16 residues. Germline V lookup: CDR1 MDHEN, CDR2 SYDVKM. The trim removed 6 bases at V and 0 bases at J, leaving 11 bases unmatched. In DNA form, the CDR3 reads TGTGCCAGCAGCTCTCCGGGACAGAGCATCTCCTACGAGCAGTACGTC. This gives the protein CASSSPGQSISYEQYV.

This clone was seen ten or more times. V and J are TRBV28 and TRBJ2-2; D is possibly TRBD2 (5 bases). CDR3 length: 16 residues. The V end was cut by 2 bases, the J end by 4 bases, with 14 bases between. CDR1 is MDHEN, CDR2 SYDVKM, per germline. The CDR3 loop is CASSLRGSLITGELFF. CDR3 nucleotides: TGTGCCAGCAGTTTACGAGGGAGCCTCATCACCGGGGAGCTGTTTTTT.

This clone was counted between two and nine times. The CDR3: CASSLRQTGANVLTF. The CDR3 coding sequence is TGTGCCAGCAGCCTGAGACAGACTGGGGCCAACGTCCTGACTTTC. The rearrangement links TRBV5-5 to TRBJ2-6; maybe TRBD1 (5 bases). Trimming stripped 4 bases from V and 2 bases from J, with 10 bases between. Germline lookup yields CDR1 SGHKS and CDR2 YYEKEE (reference sequence). This CDR3 has 15 amino acids.

The chain has TRBV5-1 and TRBJ2-1, with D possibly TRBD2 on 6 matching bases. Trimming stripped 3 bases from V and 7 bases from J, with 14 bases between. CDR1 and CDR2 (germline): SGHRS, YFSETQ. CDR3 length equals 14 residues. This chain's CDR3 is CASSSGGRGNEQFF. The CDR3 region has the DNA TGCGCCAGCAGCTCCGGAGGGCGCGGGAATGAGCAGTTCTTC.

This clone was observed a few times. This chain joins TRBV28 and TRBJ2-7, with D uncertain. The germline gives CDR1 MDHEN, CDR2 SYDVKM. V lost 3 bases, J lost 2 bases, and 2 bases lay in between. The CDR3 sequence is 11 residues long. DNA for the CDR3: TGTGCCAGCAGTTTTACCTACGAGCAGTACTTC. Protein product: CASSFTYEQYF.

For the CDR3, the DNA is TGTGCCAGCAGTGGGGGACTAGTGAGACAGCAGTACTTC. It translates to CASSGGLVRQQYF. This rearrangement joins TRBV2 to TRBJ2-7, with TRBD2 identical over 8 bases. This CDR3 comprises 13 residues. Germline CDR1 SNHLY, CDR2 FYNNEI. Trimming took 4 bases from V and 8 from J; bases not matched to a gene: 7.

The CDR3 loop reads CASSLTSGYEQYV. DNA for the CDR3: TGCGCCAGCAGCTTGACTAGCGGCTACGAGCAGTACGTC. This chain joins TRBV5-1 and TRBJ2-7; the match to TRBD2 covers 8 bases. The J segment lost 3 bases and the V segment lost 1 base, leaving 0 bases of the junction unmatched. Germline V lookup: CDR1 SGHRS, CDR2 YFSETQ. The CDR3 loop spans 13 amino acids.

The J gene is TRBJ2-5, the V gene TRBV7-2; 7 positions match TRBD1. The CDR3 totals 14 residues. V lost 4 bases, J lost 6 bases, and 8 bases stayed unmatched. Germline V gene lookup returns CDR1 SGHTA and CDR2 FQGNSA. The CDR3 spells CASSSNRDSKTQYF. In DNA form, the CDR3 reads TGTGCCAGCAGCTCTAACCGGGACAGCAAGACCCAGTACTTC.

The V gene is TRBV5-6, the J gene TRBJ2-3, with 11 bases identical to TRBD2. This CDR3 is 16 amino acids long. Germline CDR1 is SGHDT and CDR2 is YYEEEE. J lost 6 bases, V lost 0 bases, and 6 bases had no gene match. For the CDR3, the DNA is TGTGCCAGCAGCTTGGCCCCTAGCGGGAGGCGGGATACGCAGTATTTT. This encodes CASSLAPSGRRDTQYF.

The J gene is TRBJ2-2, the V gene TRBV5-6; 7 bases agree with TRBD2. V lost 4 bases, J lost 3 bases, and 6 bases stayed unmatched. The CDR3 is made up of 15 amino acids. Germline loops: CDR1 SGHDT, CDR2 YYEEEE. CDR3 sequence reads: CASSRLSGDTGELFF. In nucleotides, the CDR3 is TGTGCCAGCAGCCGGTTAAGCGGGGACACCGGGGAGCTGTTTTTT.

This rearrangement joins TRBV5-1 to TRBJ2-2; the D gene is possibly TRBD1 (5 bases). V shed 0 bases and J shed 4 bases, with 16 bases lying between them. CDR3 size: 17 residues. Germline values: CDR1 SGHRS, CDR2 YFSETQ. The CDR3 region has the DNA TGCGCCAGCAGCTTGGTTCTAGGCAGGGTAGGCACCGGGGAGCTGTTTTTT. Translation: CASSLVLGRVGTGELFF.

The V and J genes are TRBV27 and TRBJ2-7, with no clear D. V was cut by 6 bases and J by 0 bases, with 15 bases left in between. The germline gives CDR1 MNHEY, CDR2 SMNVEV (reference sequence). The CDR3 spans 15 residues. In nucleotides, the CDR3 is TGTGCCAGCAGCCCATCAGGCGTAGACTCCTACGAGCAGTACTTC. Translated: CASSPSGVDSYEQYF.

This rearrangement joins TRBV30 to TRBJ2-5, with D maybe TRBD1 (6 bases). The J call may not be correct, given that the DNA end is closer to TRBJ2-7. Per the germline V gene, CDR1 is GTSNPN and CDR2 is SVGIG (reference sequence). The CDR3 loop spans 14 amino acids. As DNA, the CDR3 is TGTGCCTGGAGTGTAGGTGGGACAACTTACGAGCAGTACTTC. Its translation is CAWSVGGTTYEQYF.

This clone was seen more than once but under ten times. The rearrangement links TRBV4-2 to TRBJ2-7; 9 nucleotides match TRBD2. V gave up 3 bases and J gave up 1 base; unmatched junction bases: 13. CDR3 size: 18 residues. Germline loops: CDR1 LGHNA, CDR2 YNFKEQ. CDR3 sequence reads: CASSHPNPASGDSYEQYF. CDR3 sequence (DNA): TGTGCCAGCAGCCATCCAAACCCGGCTAGCGGGGATTCCTACGAGCAGTACTTC.

V and J are TRBV9 and TRBJ1-1, with 9 bases that match TRBD1. V dropped 4 bases and J dropped 7; count of bases not matched to a gene: 8. This CDR3 spans 14 amino acids. CDR1 and CDR2 from the germline V gene are SGDLS and YYNGEE. The CDR3 protein is CASSPTGQGYEAFF. In nucleotides, the CDR3 is TGTGCCAGCAGCCCGACGGGACAGGGCTATGAAGCTTTCTTT.

This chain joins TRBV7-2 and TRBJ2-1; TRBD2 is a possible D gene (6 bases). The CDR3 has 14 amino acids. Trimming shortened V by 5 bases and J by 10 bases, and 18 bases separated the two germline ends. CDR1 is SGHTA and CDR2 is FQGNSA in the germline V gene. The CDR3 bases are TGTGCCAGCAGCCCACCGGGACTCAGGAGGGAGCAGTTCTTC. Encoded protein: CASSPPGLRREQFF.

This chain links TRBV7-2 with TRBJ1-2; 8 nucleotides line up with TRBD1. V lost 1 base and J lost 8; bases outside the gene matches: 6. Germline CDR1 SGHTA, CDR2 FQGNSA. The CDR3 totals 14 residues. The CDR3: CASSLGGQARGYTF. The CDR3 coding sequence is TGTGCCAGCAGCTTAGGGGGACAGGCGAGAGGCTACACCTTC.

This clone was picked up one time. The chain links TRBV11-2 to TRBJ2-1; TRBD1 matches 7 bases. V lost 5 bases and J lost 7; bases outside the gene matches: 5. CDR1 SGHAT and CDR2 FQNNGV come from the germline V gene. The CDR3 is 13 residues long. The CDR3 region has the DNA TGTGCCAGCAGCCCCGGACAGGAGAATGAGCAGTTCTTC. Encoded protein: CASSPGQENEQFF. Drawing the rest from reference TRBV11-2 and TRBJ2-1, the complete variable domain is EAGVAQSPRYKIIEKRQSVAFWCNPISGHATLYWYQQILGQGPKLLIQFQNNGVVDDSQLPKDRFSAERLKGVDSTLKIQPAKLEDSAVYLCASSPGQENEQFFGPGTRLTVL.

The chain is built from TRBV2 and TRBJ2-3; D possibly corresponds to TRBD1 (5 bases). The CDR3 length is 14 residues. Germline V gives CDR1 SNHLY, CDR2 FYNNEI. Trimming shortened V by 3 bases and J by 5 bases, and 12 bases separated the two germline ends. The CDR3 is CASSERSREDTQYF. Written as DNA, the CDR3 is TGTGCCAGCAGTGAGAGATCCAGGGAAGATACGCAGTATTTT. Drawing the rest from reference TRBV2 and TRBJ2-3, the complete variable domain is EPEVTQTPSHQVTQMGQEVILRCVPISNHLYFYWYRQILGQKVEFLVSFYNNEISEKSEIFDDQFSVERPDGSNFTLKIRSTKLEDSAMYFCASSERSREDTQYFGPGTRLTVL.

The V and J genes are TRBV6-5 and TRBJ1-1, with D possibly matching TRBD1 (6 bases). The CDR3 runs 13 residues. The germline gives CDR1 MNHEY, CDR2 SVGAGI. Trimming removed 6 bases from V and 1 base from J, with 9 bases in between. The CDR3 DNA is TGTGCCAGCAGCCTACAGGGGAACACTGAAGCTTTCTTT. Translated, it gives CASSLQGNTEAFF.